This T cell receptor beta chain stems from a study of T cells during gluten challenge in celiac disease (dated by TCRdb to about 2017). For the wider study: Blood was collected at baseline, day 6 and day 14 of the challenge, and duodenal biopsies at baseline and day 14. On the Illumina MiSeq, paired-end 250 bp sequencing was performed for single-cell libraries and paired-end 300 bp sequencing was performed for bulk libraries. What the research found in general, with its limitations: Bulk sequencing of challenge samples was performed for only a couple of patients with many gluten-specific T cells. In over 5 patients, about 11-44% of single-cell TCR-alpha/beta clonotypes seen at the latest time point had also been present at baseline, compared with about 52-55% in the bulk data. A peak in circulating gluten-specific T cells was observed on day 6, and the day-6 repertoire appeared to be composed largely of expanded preexisting memory clonotypes. Clonal expansion rose on day 6, as shown by reduced sample-corrected Shannon diversity of circulating gluten-specific T cells.

By sample share, this clonotype is medium-sized (0.01 to 0.1%). Per-base quality was not reported, and no clone a single base away is much larger than it. The library was made by 5' RACE. Sequencing took place on an Illumina MiSeq. A modified SMART protocol was used to prepare the bulk TCR libraries. In the authors' own workflow: Reads were preprocessed with selected pRESTO steps, and V, D, J genes and CDR3 junctions were assigned with IMGT/HighV-QUEST. Only bulk sequences found in at least two replicates with 10 or more cumulative reads were retained. In samples with more than 20 cells, repertoire diversity was estimated using an undersampling-corrected Shannon index. TCRdb took the public reads, trimmed them with fastp at Q25, ran MiXCR for clone calling and kept in-frame beta chains. Each record represents a unique CDR3 protein, reported with the most common genes and DNA among its rows. These V and J calls derive from TCRdb rather than the authors' analysis. The sample includes some 150 distinct CDR3 sequences, with under 25% observed a single time. About 61% of the sample is in the top ten clones.

Blood cells were gated as tetramer-binding CD4+ effector-memory gut-homing T cells: CD3+, CD45RA-, CD62L-, integrin beta7+, with lineage markers excluded. To study recall of gluten-specific T cells, treated celiac disease patients who were on a gluten-free diet went through a 14-day oral dietary gluten challenge. An Aria II cell sorter was used to sort cells as single cells, and also in bulk when tetramer-positive cells were relatively plentiful. Peripheral blood mononuclear cells were isolated using Ficoll density gradient centrifugation and were cryopreserved prior to staining. Thawed cells were stained with a pool of PE-conjugated HLA-DQ:gluten tetramers presenting immunodominant gluten epitopes before sorting of tetramer-binding CD4+ T cells. After staining with HLA-DQ:gluten tetramers, blood samples were enriched using a tetramer-based method. Taken from cysteine to phenylalanine, the CDR3 has 13 residues. Of the read, only the CDR3 DNA is kept; its 39 bases are in frame from base 1. V loses 11 bases at its end and J loses 4 bases; junction bases beyond the gene matches: 9. From a lookup of the germline V gene, CDR1 and CDR2 are SNHLY and FYNNEI.

Sequencing used gluten-specific CD4+ T cells sorted from blood using tetramers, obtained at baseline or on day 6, 14 or 28 of gluten challenge (not recorded which). This chain is built from TRBV2 and TRBJ1-2; 8 junctional bases match TRBD1. This receptor was taken from a male donor with celiac disease. The nucleotides read TGTGCCGGCTCGGACAGGGCTGGCTATGGCTACACCTTC. It translates to CAGSDRAGYGYTF.